The present T cell receptor (beta chain) was sequenced within a study of OX40 agonist ivuxolimab in advanced cancers. Study in general: Ivuxolimab doses were 0.01, 0.1, 0.3, 1.5, 3 or 10 mg/kg every 2 weeks. Study results and limitations: Low normalized clonal expansion also occurred in some nonresponding patients. Expanded clones belonging to CD8+ T cells outnumbered, on average, those of CD4+. Both blood CD4+ and CD8+ T cells showed clonal growth by week 6 at 0.1 to 3.0 mg/kg.

The CDR3 sequence is 14 residues long. The germline V gene has CDR1 MNHNY and CDR2 SVGAGI (reference sequence). Trimming at V came to 4 bases and at J to 6 bases, leaving 2 bases not matched to a gene. The protocol was immunoSEQ multiplex PCR, while the TCRdb copy is restricted to in-frame clones and leaves out a portion. The table lists 45,000 to 65,000 clones, approximately 75% of them singletons. Comment on this clone: Its antigen is currently unknown.

Sequencing used CD4+ or CD8+ T cells sorted from blood, obtained in a trial of the OX40 agonist ivuxolimab. This chain uses TRBV6-6 with TRBJ2-2; 10 positions agree with TRBD1. The TCR comes from an adult with an advanced solid tumor such as melanoma, head and neck, liver or kidney cancer. The CDR3 nucleotides are TGTGCCAGCAGTTCTGGACAGGGGGCCGGGGAGCTGTTTTTT. Translating it yields CASSSGQGAGELFF.